This T cell receptor beta chain was observed in a study of blood T cell repertoires in COVID-19. This CDR3 contains 13 residues. V lost 3 bases to trimming and J lost 4 bases; unmatched junction nucleotides: 0. CDR1 LNHDA and CDR2 SQIVND come from the germline V gene (reference sequence). Repertoires were generated with immunoSEQ multiplex PCR, while TCRdb's copy carries only in-frame clones and drops some. Found here are 220,000 or so clones, roughly 89% of them singletons; the top ten hold approximately 6.2%. The rearrangement uses TRBV19 and TRBJ1-1, with 9 bases fitting TRBD1. Sequenced material: PBMCs or T cells enriched from blood (not recorded which). The sequence derives from a woman aged 40 to 50 who had recovered from COVID-19. The CDR3 is CASSMDRGTEAFF. The CDR3 nucleotides read TGTGCCAGTAGTATGGACAGGGGCACTGAAGCTTTCTTT.